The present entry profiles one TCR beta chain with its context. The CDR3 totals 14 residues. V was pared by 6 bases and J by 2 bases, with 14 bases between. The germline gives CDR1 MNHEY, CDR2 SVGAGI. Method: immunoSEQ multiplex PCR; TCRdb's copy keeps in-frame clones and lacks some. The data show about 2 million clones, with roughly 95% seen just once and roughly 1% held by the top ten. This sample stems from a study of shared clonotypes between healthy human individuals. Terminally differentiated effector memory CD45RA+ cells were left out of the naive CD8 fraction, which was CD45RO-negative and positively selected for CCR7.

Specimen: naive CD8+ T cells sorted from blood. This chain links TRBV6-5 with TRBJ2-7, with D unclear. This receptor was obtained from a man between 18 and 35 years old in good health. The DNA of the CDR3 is TGTGCCAGCAGACCCGACCCATCCGCCTACGAGCAGTACTTC. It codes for CASRPDPSAYEQYF.